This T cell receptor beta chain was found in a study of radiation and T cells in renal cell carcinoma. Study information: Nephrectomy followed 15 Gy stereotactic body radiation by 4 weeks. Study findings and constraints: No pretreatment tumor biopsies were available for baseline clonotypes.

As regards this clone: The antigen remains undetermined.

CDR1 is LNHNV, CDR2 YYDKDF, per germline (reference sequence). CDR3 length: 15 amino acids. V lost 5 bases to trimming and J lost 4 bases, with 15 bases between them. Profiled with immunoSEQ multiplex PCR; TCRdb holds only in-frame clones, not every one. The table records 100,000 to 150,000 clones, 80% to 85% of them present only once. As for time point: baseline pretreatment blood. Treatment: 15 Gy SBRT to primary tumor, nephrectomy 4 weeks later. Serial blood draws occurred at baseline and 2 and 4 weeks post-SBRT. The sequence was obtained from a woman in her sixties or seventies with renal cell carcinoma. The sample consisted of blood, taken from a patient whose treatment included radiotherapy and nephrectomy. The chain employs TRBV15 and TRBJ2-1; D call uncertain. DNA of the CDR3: TGTGCCACCAGCGGTACCGGGCTAGTTTACAATGAGCAGTTCTTC. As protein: CATSGTGLVYNEQFF.